A selection of T cell receptor beta chains follows, all from one sample in a study of blood T cells in healthy people across ages. TCRdb ran MiXCR on the 5' RACE reads and lists one entry per CDR3 protein. The sample yields some 1.4 million distinct CDR3 sequences, 35% to 45% seen once. Sequences were obtained from blood. These TCRs come from a woman under 30 in good health. Each CDR3 is given with its conserved first and last residue. A D gene is named only where the DNA matches it firmly. The size of a clone is reported for some rows only, either as once, few or many, or as a class for expanded clones.

clone_size	d_call	v_call	j_call	cdr3_nt	cdr3_aa
few	NA	TRBV9	TRBJ2-1	TGTGCCAGCAGCGTAGAACTAGCCCCAAGGGATGAGCAGTTCTTC	CASSVELAPRDEQFF
NA	NA	TRBV11-2	TRBJ2-1	TGTGCCAGCAGCTTACGGCCTCGGGACTTCTCCTACAATGAGCAGTTCTTC	CASSLRPRDFSYNEQFF
NA	TRBD2	TRBV14	TRBJ2-3	TGTGCCAGCAGCCGATATTTCATGAGGACTAGCGGTCCAGATACGCAGTATTTT	CASSRYFMRTSGPDTQYF
few	NA	TRBV2	TRBJ1-1	TGTGCCAGCAGTGAAGCCCCCCTAGCTTTCTTT	CASSEAPLAFF
NA	TRBD1	TRBV28	TRBJ2-5	TGTGCCAGCAGCGGGACAGGGGGTAGGGAGACCCAGTACTTC	CASSGTGGRETQYF
NA	TRBD2	TRBV7-8	TRBJ2-1	TGTGCCAGCAGCCGGACTAGCGGGACGTCCCCCTACAATGAGCAGTTCTTC	CASSRTSGTSPYNEQFF
NA	NA	TRBV6-5	TRBJ1-1	TGTGCCAGCAGCCGCCGGGAGAGCGAAGCTTTCTTT	CASSRRESEAFF
NA	NA	TRBV7-6	TRBJ2-3	TGTGCCAGCAGCTTATCGCCGGGGGAGGGCACAGATACGCAGTATTTT	CASSLSPGEGTDTQYF
NA	TRBD1	TRBV29-1	TRBJ1-1	TGCAGCGGAGGTTCTAGACAGGGGGCTTACACTGAAGCTTTCTTT	CSGGSRQGAYTEAFF
NA	NA	TRBV2	TRBJ2-7	TGTGCCAGCAGTGAACGCTACCACGAGCAGTACTTC	CASSERYHEQYF
NA	TRBD1	TRBV7-2	TRBJ2-7	TGTGCCAGCAGCTGGGACAGTAATGGGGCCTACGAGCAGTACTTC	CASSWDSNGAYEQYF
NA	NA	TRBV7-2	TRBJ2-1	TGTGCCAGCAGCTTACTCCTCGGGGGCAATGAGCAGTTCTTC	CASSLLLGGNEQFF
NA	NA	TRBV5-1	TRBJ2-1	TGCGCCAGCAGCTGGGACTTCTACAATGAGCAGTTCTTC	CASSWDFYNEQFF
NA	TRBD1	TRBV20-1	TRBJ2-3	TGCAGTGCTAGGGACAGGGGGCTAGATACGCAGTATTTT	CSARDRGLDTQYF
NA	TRBD2	TRBV6-1	TRBJ2-1	TGTGCCAGCAGTGTCCTAGCGGGGGCCCACTCCTACAATGAGCAGTTCTTC	CASSVLAGAHSYNEQFF
NA	TRBD2	TRBV6-5	TRBJ2-5	TGTGCCAGCAGATCTAGCGGGAATGAGCAGTACTTC	CASRSSGNEQYF
NA	TRBD2	TRBV9	TRBJ2-3	TGTGCCAGCAGCGTTAGGGCTAGCGGGGCGGGGGATACGCAGTATTTT	CASSVRASGAGDTQYF
NA	TRBD2	TRBV20-1	TRBJ2-1	TGCAGTGCCCACCCAACTAGCGGGGGTGAGCAGTTCTTC	CSAHPTSGGEQFF
few	TRBD2	TRBV12-3/TRBV12-4	TRBJ2-7	TGTGCCAGCAGTTCGGGACTAGCGGGGGGCCTAGAGCAGTACTTC	CASSSGLAGGLEQYF
NA	NA	TRBV4-1	TRBJ2-3	TGCGCCAGCAGCCAAGATCCAACGGGTACTAGCACAGATACGCAGTATTTT	CASSQDPTGTSTDTQYF
NA	TRBD1	TRBV28	TRBJ2-7	TGTGCCAGCAGTACCCCGGGACAGGGAAACGAGCAGTACTTC	CASSTPGQGNEQYF
NA	TRBD2	TRBV4-1	TRBJ2-3	TGCGCCAGCAGCCCTGGTAGCGGGGGGCCCACAGATACGCAGTATTTT	CASSPGSGGPTDTQYF
NA	NA	TRBV6-2/TRBV6-3	TRBJ2-2	TGTGCCAGCAGTTACTCACCGATACAGGGAAACGGGGAGCTGTTTTTT	CASSYSPIQGNGELFF
once	TRBD1	TRBV6-6	TRBJ2-5	TGTGCCAGCAGCCCCTTTGACAGGGTGACCCAGTACTTC	CASSPFDRVTQYF
NA	TRBD2	TRBV6-5	TRBJ2-3	TGTGCCAGCACATCCTGGGAGGGAACCACAGATACGCAGTATTTT	CASTSWEGTTDTQYF
NA	NA	TRBV29-1	TRBJ1-4	TGCAGCGTTGACCACCGGGACAAGGATGAAAAACTGTTTTTT	CSVDHRDKDEKLFF
NA	TRBD2	TRBV2	TRBJ2-7	TGTGCCGGCATCCCCCCCCTGTGGACTAGCGACGAGCAGTACTTC	CAGIPPLWTSDEQYF
NA	NA	TRBV6-2/TRBV6-3	TRBJ2-4	TGTGCCAGCAGTTCCCCTCAGCTAGCCAAAAACATTCAGTACTTC	CASSSPQLAKNIQYF
few	NA	TRBV29-1	TRBJ2-2	TGCAGCGTTTCCCTCTTCTCGTCCGGGGAGCTGTTTTTT	CSVSLFSSGELFF
NA	TRBD1	TRBV7-2	TRBJ2-7	TGTGCCAGCAGTTTTACAGGGGGGAGCTCCTACGGGCAGTACTTC	CASSFTGGSSYGQYF
NA	NA	TRBV19	TRBJ2-6	TGTGCCAGTAGGCCCGTTTTCGGGGGCGAGCGGGCCAACGTCCTGACTTTC	CASRPVFGGERANVLTF
NA	NA	TRBV6-1	TRBJ1-2	TGTGCCAGCAGTGAAAATCCGAGTGGCTACACCTTC	CASSENPSGYTF
NA	TRBD2	TRBV6-5	TRBJ2-1	TGTGCCAGCAGTTTCACTTCGGGGGGGAGGATCTACAATGAGCAGTTCTTC	CASSFTSGGRIYNEQFF
NA	TRBD1	TRBV4-1	TRBJ1-2	TGCGCCAGCAGCCAAGTGGACAGGCAGAACTATGGCTACACCTTC	CASSQVDRQNYGYTF
NA	NA	TRBV20-1	TRBJ1-1	TGCAGTGCTTACCCTGACTATGGCATGAACACTGAAGCTTTCTTT	CSAYPDYGMNTEAFF
once	NA	TRBV10-2	TRBJ2-7	TGCGCCAGCACCAAGGACTCATCCTACGAGCAGTACTTC	CASTKDSSYEQYF
NA	NA	TRBV11-2	TRBJ2-5	TGTGCCAGCAGCCTGGGACTGGTGGTCCAAGAGACCCAGTACTTC	CASSLGLVVQETQYF
NA	TRBD1	TRBV12-3/TRBV12-4	TRBJ1-4	TGTGCCAGCAGTTTCTCAGGGGGCATTAATGAAAAACTGTTTTTT	CASSFSGGINEKLFF
NA	NA	TRBV5-6	TRBJ2-1	TGTGCCAGCAGCTTGCTTGGAGTCAAACTACACCCGGCTGATTACGAGCAGTTCTTC	CASSLLGVKLHPADYEQFF
NA	TRBD2	TRBV2	TRBJ2-1	TGTGCCAGCAGTGAAGCCCGACTTGCAGCGGGAGTATACAATGAGCAGTTCTTC	CASSEARLAAGVYNEQFF
NA	NA	TRBV28	TRBJ2-7	TGTGCCAGCATGGGGGGAAGCTCCTGCGAGCAGTACTTC	CASMGGSSCEQYF
NA	TRBD2	TRBV9	TRBJ2-7	TGTGCCAGCAGCGTAGCTGATGGACTAGCTGCCTACGAGCAGTACTTC	CASSVADGLAAYEQYF
few	TRBD2	TRBV20-1	TRBJ2-7	TGCAGTGCTGCCTTTAGCGGGGACGGTACCTACGAGCAGTACTTC	CSAAFSGDGTYEQYF
NA	NA	TRBV5-1	TRBJ1-1	TGCGCCAGCAGCTTGTGGGTGAACACTGAAGCTTTCTTT	CASSLWVNTEAFF
NA	TRBD1	TRBV7-2	TRBJ1-3	TGTGCCAGCAGCTTTTTTGGGACAGGGACTGGAAACACCATATATTTT	CASSFFGTGTGNTIYF
NA	TRBD2	TRBV2	TRBJ2-7	TGTGCCAGCAATAGGACTAGCGATTTCTCCTACGAGCAGTACTTC	CASNRTSDFSYEQYF
few	NA	TRBV6-1	TRBJ2-5	TGTGCCAGCAAGCAAGAACCGGGGCCGCGAGAGACCCAGTACTTC	CASKQEPGPRETQYF
NA	TRBD1	TRBV20-1	TRBJ2-3	TGCAGTGTAGGACCGGGACAGGGGACAGATACGCAGTATTTT	CSVGPGQGTDTQYF
NA	TRBD2	TRBV6-2/TRBV6-3	TRBJ2-3	TGTGCCAGCAGTTACAAGCGGGGGATTAGCACAGATACGCAGTATTTT	CASSYKRGISTDTQYF
NA	NA	TRBV10-2	TRBJ2-7	TGCGCCAGCAAGACCGGACCCAACGCCTACGAGCAGTACTTC	CASKTGPNAYEQYF
NA	NA	TRBV4-1	TRBJ2-7	TGCGCCAGCAGCCAAGCCTCGTCGGGCAGGGAATACGAGCAGTACTTC	CASSQASSGREYEQYF
NA	TRBD1	TRBV12-3/TRBV12-4	TRBJ1-3	TGTGCCAGCAGTGGGACAGTCTCTGGAAGCACCATATATTTT	CASSGTVSGSTIYF
NA	NA	TRBV10-3	TRBJ2-1	TGTACCATCAGTGAGGTCGGGGAACGTAATGAGCAGTTCTTC	CTISEVGERNEQFF